A selection of T cell receptor beta chains follows, all from one sample in a study of graft-versus-host responses after intestinal transplantation. The data were produced by immunoSEQ multiplex PCR, yet TCRdb's version contains in-frame clones alone and is incomplete. The sample yields 35,000 to 40,000 clones, around 95% seen once. The sample was PBMCs, taken 16 days after intestinal transplant. These receptors all stem from a human patient who received an intestinal transplant, so some T cells may come from the graft donor. Both conserved end residues are part of each CDR3. D genes are given only for firm matches. Clone sizes are given selectively: once, few, many, or a class where the clone is expanded.

TRBJ1-5,few,TRBV30,.,TGTGCCTGGAGTGTAGGGGCGGCAGGGAGGGGCAATCAGCCCCAGCATTTT,CAWSVGAAGRGNQPQHF
TRBJ2-1,.,TRBV28,TRBD2,TGTGCCAGCAGTTTTAACGTCCTAGCGGGACTCTTCTCCTACAATGAGCAGTTCTTC,CASSFNVLAGLFSYNEQFF
TRBJ2-1,.,TRBV5-6,TRBD2,TGTGCCAGCAGCTTGCCCGGGACTAGTACCCTCCCCGAGCAGTTCTTC,CASSLPGTSTLPEQFF
TRBJ2-1,.,TRBV7-9,.,TGTGCCAGCAGCTTACTCAGGTCCTACAATGAGCAGTTCTTC,CASSLLRSYNEQFF
TRBJ1-1,.,TRBV9,TRBD1,TGTGCCAGCAGCATGGACAGGTTAGACACTGAAGCTTTCTTT,CASSMDRLDTEAFF
TRBJ1-5,.,TRBV28,.,TGTGCCAGCAGTTATCCGGGTAGCAATCAGCCCCAGCATTTT,CASSYPGSNQPQHF
TRBJ2-3,.,TRBV9,.,TGTGCCAGCAGCGTAGGGCTAGCAAGCACAGATACGCAGTATTTT,CASSVGLASTDTQYF
TRBJ1-1,.,TRBV29-1,.,TGCAGCGCACCACAATCGGGTCCTGAAGCTTTCTTT,CSAPQSGPEAFF
TRBJ2-3,.,TRBV28,TRBD2,TGTGCCAGCAGTTTGCTAGCGGGAGCGTTCACAGATACGCAGTATTTT,CASSLLAGAFTDTQYF
TRBJ2-5,.,TRBV27,TRBD2,TGTGCCAGCAGTCCCTTCCCTGGAACTAGCGAAAAGACCCAGTACTTC,CASSPFPGTSEKTQYF
TRBJ2-2,.,TRBV5-6,.,TGTGCCAGCAGCTTAAGTATCGCGGTCGGGGAGCTGTTTTTT,CASSLSIAVGELFF
TRBJ2-1,.,TRBV28,.,TGTGCCAGCAGTTTATTCGGTAGGGTCAATGAGCAGTTCTTC,CASSLFGRVNEQFF
TRBJ2-1,few,TRBV6-5,.,TGTGCCAGCAGTTACTCGACCGGGAGCGACAATGAGCAGTTCTTC,CASSYSTGSDNEQFF
TRBJ2-3,.,TRBV28,.,TGTGCCAGCAGCCTAATACCCACAGATACGCAGTATTTT,CASSLIPTDTQYF
TRBJ2-1,.,TRBV19,.,TGTGCCAGTAGTACATCCGCGGGAAGCGTAAATGAGCAGTTCTTC,CASSTSAGSVNEQFF
TRBJ1-4,.,TRBV28,TRBD1,TGTGCCAGCAGGGGGGACAGGGTAAACGAAAAACTGTTTTTT,CASRGDRVNEKLFF
TRBJ2-1,.,TRBV4-2,TRBD2,TGTGCCAGCAGCCAGCGACTAGCGGGAGGGGTAAATGAGCAGTTCTTC,CASSQRLAGGVNEQFF
TRBJ2-1,.,TRBV5-1,.,TGCGCCAGCAGCTTGCCCCCGGGCAATGAGCAGTTCTTC,CASSLPPGNEQFF
TRBJ2-3,.,TRBV6-1,TRBD2,TGTGCCAGCAGGAGACTAGCGGGCAGCACAGATACGCAGTATTTT,CASRRLAGSTDTQYF
TRBJ1-3,.,TRBV11-2,.,TGTGCCAGCAGTCCGGGCCCCAGCACGGGAAACACCATATATTTT,CASSPGPSTGNTIYF
TRBJ2-7,.,TRBV9,TRBD1,TGTGCCAGCAGCGTAGACAGCAGGGGGTACGAGCAGTACTTC,CASSVDSRGYEQYF
TRBJ1-6,.,TRBV14,.,TGTGCCAGCAGCCAAGGAATACAGTACTATAATTCACCCCTCCACTTT,CASSQGIQYYNSPLHF
TRBJ1-5,.,TRBV15,.,TGTGCCACCAGCAGAGATAGCAGGGTCGGCAATCAGCCCCAGCATTTT,CATSRDSRVGNQPQHF
TRBJ2-2,.,TRBV9,.,TGTGCCAGCAGCTCCTCTACACGAGCTGTGAACACCGGGGAGCTGTTTTTT,CASSSSTRAVNTGELFF
TRBJ2-7,.,TRBV6-1,TRBD2,TGTGCCAGCAGTGAACTCGGGGGACTAGCGTCCTACGAGCAGTACTTC,CASSELGGLASYEQYF
TRBJ2-2,.,TRBV4-1,.,TGCGCCAGCAGCCATCCCGACTGGGACTTACCGACCGGGGAGCTGTTTTTT,CASSHPDWDLPTGELFF
TRBJ2-7,.,TRBV15,TRBD2,TGTGCCACCAGCAGAGATTGGCTAGCGGGGCGCTACGAGCAGTACTTC,CATSRDWLAGRYEQYF
TRBJ1-5,.,TRBV5-4,.,TGTGCCAGCAGTCTGGACAATCAGCCCCAGCATTTT,CASSLDNQPQHF
TRBJ1-5,.,TRBV19,.,TGTGCCAGTAGTACGACAGAGTATAGCAATCAGCCCCAGCATTTT,CASSTTEYSNQPQHF
TRBJ2-5,once,TRBV18,.,TGTGCCAGCTCACCGCTCGGGTTGGACAGAGGAGAGACCCAGTACTTC,CASSPLGLDRGETQYF
TRBJ1-2,.,TRBV30,.,TGTGCCTGGAGTGTGGTAGGACAGCCAATCTTGAGGGACGGCTACACCTTC,CAWSVVGQPILRDGYTF